What follows are 18 T cell receptor beta chains derived from one specimen sequenced in a study of breast tumors, draining lymph nodes, adjacent tissues (dated by TCRdb to 2015 to 2016). The lymph node samples were taken from the axillary draining lymph nodes of breast cancer patients. To prepare the library, multiplex PCR was applied. Sequencing instrument: Illumina HiSeq 2000. TCRdb reworked the public reads: Q25 trimming with fastp, MiXCR clone assembly, productive beta chains retained. One record per CDR3 amino acid sequence lists the most common genes and DNA. This sample has 290,000 or so distinct CDR3 sequences in its table, and 30% of those were observed once. The top ten constitute 1.1% of the sample. Sample: axillary lymph node tissue. The source of these receptors is a female donor with breast cancer. Some clones in this sample may be carry-over from other donors' samples.

This clonotype has at least ten counts. This chain connects TRBV2 to TRBJ1-5, with D tentatively TRBD1 (6 bases). Germline V gene sequence: CDR1 SNHLY, CDR2 FYNNEI. V shed 8 bases and J shed 2 bases, with 22 bases lying between them. The length of the CDR3 is 17 residues. CDR3 sequence (DNA): TGTGCCAGCGGACCTACAGGGTTGAGTATCCGCAATCAGCCCCAGCATTTT. Translated, it gives CASGPTGLSIRNQPQHF.

On this clonotype itself: It is likely a read error, because the conserved phenylalanine at the end of the CDR3 is missing. The chain is built from TRBV7-7 and TRBJ2-1; 10 nucleotides match TRBD2. Per the germline V gene, CDR1 is SSHAT and CDR2 is FNYEAQ (reference sequence). The length of the CDR3 is 14 residues. The CDR3 sequence: CASSSGLADSEQFL. The CDR3 coding sequence is TGTGCTAGCAGCTCAGGACTAGCGGACAGTGAGCAGTTCCTC.

Ten or more counts support this clonotype. The chain has TRBV3-1 and TRBJ1-4, with D possibly being TRBD1 (5 bases). With 2 bases removed from V and 8 bases from J, the gap between germline ends came to 12 bases. This CDR3 has 14 amino acids. Germline loops: CDR1 LGHDT, CDR2 YNNKEL (reference sequence). Written as DNA, the CDR3 is TGTGCCAGCAGCCAACCAGGGTTTCGCGAAAAACTGTTTTTT. Encoded protein: CASSQPGFREKLFF.

In this sample, this clonotype turned up many times. The chain recombines TRBV7-6 with TRBJ2-7, with D possibly being TRBD2 (5 bases). V was shortened by 3 bases and J by 3 bases, with 9 bases between the two germline ends. From germline, CDR1 is SGHVS and CDR2 FNYEAQ. The CDR3 loop spans 13 amino acids. The CDR3 region is CASSLDSLYEQYF. DNA of the CDR3: TGTGCCAGCAGCTTGGACTCCCTCTACGAGCAGTACTTC.

Ten or more counts support this clonotype. V gene TRBV20-1 combines with J gene TRBJ1-4, with no clear D. The germline V gene has CDR1 DFQATT and CDR2 SNEGSKA (reference sequence). The CDR3 runs 11 residues. V lost 1 base and J 8 bases, leaving 5 bases between the germline ends. As DNA, the CDR3 is TGCAGTGCTAGAGTGGGCGAAAAACTGTTTTTT. Translated: CSARVGEKLFF.

For this clonotype: A read error is possible here, since a much larger clone lies one base away. In this CDR3 the conserved last residue, phenylalanine or tryptophan, is missing, so a read error is likely. The genes are TRBV5-1 and TRBJ2-1; TRBD2 matches at 7 bases. After removal of 0 bases from V and 9 bases from J, the junction contained 12 bases not matched to a gene. This CDR3 has 16 residues. Per the germline V gene, CDR1 is SGHRS and CDR2 is YFSETQ. The CDR3 sequence: CASSLAEAGIIREQFL. CDR3 nucleotide sequence: TGCGCCAGCAGCTTGGCCGAAGCGGGAATTATACGTGAGCAGTTCCTC.

As concerns this clonotype: A read error may be the cause here, since a much bigger clone is one base away. V and J are TRBV4-3 and TRBJ2-1, with 7 nucleotides matching TRBD2. The CDR3 is 17 residues long. CDR1 is LGHNA and CDR2 is YSLEER in the germline V gene. The CDR3 loop is CASSQALSSGNYNGQFF. CDR3 nucleotide sequence: TGCGCCAGCAGCCAAGCTCTCTCTAGCGGTAATTACAATGGGCAGTTCTTC.

This clonotype was seen a few times. The chain links TRBV27 to TRBJ1-5, with D unresolved. Trimming removed 6 bases at V and 6 bases at J, with 18 bases between. The germline CDR1 and CDR2 sequences are MNHEY and SMNVEV (reference sequence). The CDR3 contains 15 residues. The CDR3 region is CASRKDGRIFQPQHF. CDR3 bases: TGTGCCAGCAGGAAGGACGGACGCATTTTTCAGCCCCAGCATTTT.

This chain uses TRBV19 with TRBJ2-5, with 14 bases identical to TRBD2. Germline V lookup: CDR1 LNHDA, CDR2 SQIVND (reference sequence). V was pared by 4 bases and J by 5 bases, with 9 bases of the junction left unmatched. The CDR3 extends over 17 amino acids. The CDR3: CASSTGTSGRGWETQYF. The DNA of the CDR3 is TGTGCCAGTAGTACCGGGACTAGCGGGAGAGGTTGGGAGACCCAGTACTTC.

In DNA form, the CDR3 reads TGTGCCAGCTCACGGAGACAGGGCGCGATTGGTGAGACCCAGTACTTC. As protein: CASSRRQGAIGETQYF. The chain recombines TRBV18 with TRBJ2-5; 7 nucleotides align to TRBD1. J gave up 5 bases and V 4 bases, and 13 bases lay outside the gene matches. In germline, CDR1 is KGHSH, CDR2 LQKENI. CDR3 length: 16 amino acids. The whole variable domain, filled in from reference TRBV18 and TRBJ2-5, reads NAGVMQNPRHLVRRRGQEARLRCSPMKGHSHVYWYRQLPEEGLKFMVYLQKENIIDESGMPKERFSAEFPKEGPSILRIQQVVRGDSAAYFCASSRRQGAIGETQYFGPGTRLLVL.

This clonotype was counted ten times or more. The rearrangement joins TRBV14 to TRBJ2-3, with 12 bases identical to TRBD2. The CDR3 consists of 16 residues. CDR1 is SGHDN and CDR2 is FVKESK in the germline V gene. V shed 4 bases and J 4 bases; nucleotides not matched to a gene: 6. The CDR3 loop is CASSLGLAGSADTQYF. Here the CDR3 DNA reads TGTGCCAGCAGCCTCGGACTAGCGGGATCTGCAGATACGCAGTATTTT. The full variable domain, in which reference TRBV14 and TRBJ2-3 provide the parts outside the CDR3, is EAGVTQFPSHSVIEKGQTVTLRCDPISGHDNLYWYRRVMGKEIKFLLHFVKESKQDESGMPNNRFLAERTGGTYSTLKVQPAELEDSGVYFCASSLGLAGSADTQYFGPGTRLTVL.

This clonotype was observed many times. The chain uses TRBV24-1 and TRBJ2-2, with D maybe TRBD2 (5 bases). With 5 bases removed from V and 2 bases from J, the gap between germline ends came to 11 bases. This CDR3 region has 15 residues. The germline CDR1 and CDR2 sequences are KGHDR and SFDVKD. The CDR3 reads CATSARESNTGELFF. The CDR3 DNA sequence: TGTGCCACCAGTGCGAGGGAATCAAACACCGGGGAGCTGTTTTTT.

This clonotype was seen ten or more times. J is TRBJ1-2 and V is TRBV11-1, with unresolved D. There are 14 residues in the CDR3. V lost 2 bases, J lost 2 bases, and 9 bases lay in between. Germline V CDR1 and CDR2: SGHAT, FQDESV (reference sequence). The CDR3 loop reads CASSLNRLNYGYTF. CDR3 bases: TGTGCCAGCAGCTTAAACAGACTAAACTATGGCTACACCTTC.

This clonotype occurred a few times. The chain uses TRBV4-1 and TRBJ2-1; tentative D call: TRBD2 (6 bases). Looked up from germline, CDR1 is MGHRA and CDR2 is YSYEKL. V dropped 5 bases and J dropped 2 bases, with 16 bases sitting between them. The CDR3 consists of 16 residues. The DNA for the CDR3 is TGCGCCAGCAGCTTCCGGGGTAGCGGAACCTACAATGAGCAGTTCTTC. This codes for CASSFRGSGTYNEQFF.

The chain has TRBV4-3 and TRBJ2-7, with D perhaps being TRBD1 or TRBD2 (6 bases each). The length of the CDR3 is 20 residues. V was pared by 0 bases and J by 0 bases, with 24 bases between. Germline V gives CDR1 LGHNA, CDR2 YSLEER. The CDR3 nucleotides are TGCGCCAGCAGCCAAGATGGACAGTTAAAGGGACTGATAATCTCCTACGAGCAGTACTTC. Encoded protein: CASSQDGQLKGLIISYEQYF.

This clonotype was detected a few times. This may arise from a read error, as a much more abundant clone is one base away. This is likely a read error, given that the CDR3 carries no conserved phenylalanine or tryptophan at its end. The V and J genes are TRBV19 and TRBJ2-6; D tentatively fits TRBD1 or TRBD2 (5 bases each). The CDR3 extends over 16 amino acids. The germline V gene has CDR1 LNHDA and CDR2 SQIVND (reference sequence). Trimming took 8 bases from V and 0 from J, leaving 14 bases between them. CDR3 coding DNA: TGTGCCAGTTCTCGGGACGTATTCTCTGGGGCCAACGTCCTGACTTCC. Protein sequence: CASSRDVFSGANVLTS.

This clonotype appeared many times. CDR3 sequence (DNA): TGTGCCAGCAGCCTATCTTCCCGTTTCGGCAATGAGCAGTTCTTC. Its translation is CASSLSSRFGNEQFF. The V gene is TRBV7-2, the J gene TRBJ2-1; D call uncertain. The CDR3 consists of 15 residues. Trimming took off 5 bases at V and 6 bases at J, with 17 bases between the two ends. Per the germline V gene, CDR1 is SGHTA and CDR2 is FQGNSA.

As regards this clonotype: Being one base from a much bigger clone, this may be a read error. J is TRBJ2-5 and V is TRBV6-6; TRBD2 matches at 7 bases. The CDR3 totals 16 residues. The germline gives CDR1 MNHNY, CDR2 SVGAGI (reference sequence). The CDR3, as DNA: TGTGCCAGCACGTCCCCGGCGGGAGTCACGGGGAATGAGCAGTCCTTC. As protein: CASTSPAGVTGNEQSF.